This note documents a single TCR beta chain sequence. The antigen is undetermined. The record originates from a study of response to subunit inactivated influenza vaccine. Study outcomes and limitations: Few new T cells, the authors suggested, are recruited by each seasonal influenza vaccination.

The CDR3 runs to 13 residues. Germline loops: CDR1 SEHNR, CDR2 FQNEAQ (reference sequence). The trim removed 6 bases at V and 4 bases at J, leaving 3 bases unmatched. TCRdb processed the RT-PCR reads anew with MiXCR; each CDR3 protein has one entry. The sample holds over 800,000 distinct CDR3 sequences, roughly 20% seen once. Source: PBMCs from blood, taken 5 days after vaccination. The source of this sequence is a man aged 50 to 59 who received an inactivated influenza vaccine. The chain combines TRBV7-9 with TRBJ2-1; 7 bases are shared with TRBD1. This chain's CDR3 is CASRWDSYNEQFF. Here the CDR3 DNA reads TGTGCCAGCAGGTGGGACAGTTACAATGAGCAGTTCTTC.